This T cell receptor beta chain was sequenced for a study of read filtering for tumor transcriptome and immune sequencing. Looked up from germline, CDR1 is WSHSY and CDR2 is SAAADI. V was cut by 5 bases and J by 0 bases, with 14 bases left in between. The CDR3 totals 16 residues. Every patient had bone marrow sampled while the disease was active. This clonotype has ten or more counts. The library was built from around 0.4 ug RNA with molecular barcoded adaptors for alpha/delta and beta/gamma chains. TCRdb re-called the reads with MiXCR, one entry per CDR3 protein. The table records around 44,000 distinct CDR3 sequences, 13% of them present only once.

The chain has TRBV10-2 and TRBJ2-1; D is undetermined. The sequencing sample was made of a population of CD138-negative cells sorted from bone marrow. The sequence was obtained from a donor at least 40 years old with multiple myeloma. The CDR3 bases are TGCGCCAGCAGTATGGCCCACTCGGGCTCCTACAATGAGCAGTTCTTC. Encoded protein: CASSMAHSGSYNEQFF.